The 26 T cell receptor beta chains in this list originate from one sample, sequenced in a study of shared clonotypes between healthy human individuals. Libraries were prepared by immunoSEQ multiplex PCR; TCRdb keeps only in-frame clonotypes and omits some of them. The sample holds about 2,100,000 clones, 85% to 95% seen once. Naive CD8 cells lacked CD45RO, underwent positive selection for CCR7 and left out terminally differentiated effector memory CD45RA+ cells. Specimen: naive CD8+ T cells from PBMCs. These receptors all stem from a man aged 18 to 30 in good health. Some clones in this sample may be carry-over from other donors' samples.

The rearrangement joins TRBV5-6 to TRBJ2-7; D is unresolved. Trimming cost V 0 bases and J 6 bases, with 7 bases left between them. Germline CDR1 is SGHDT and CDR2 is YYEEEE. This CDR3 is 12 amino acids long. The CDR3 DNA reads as TGTGCCAGCAGCTTGGCCTCTCTCGAGCAGTACTTC. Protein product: CASSLASLEQYF.

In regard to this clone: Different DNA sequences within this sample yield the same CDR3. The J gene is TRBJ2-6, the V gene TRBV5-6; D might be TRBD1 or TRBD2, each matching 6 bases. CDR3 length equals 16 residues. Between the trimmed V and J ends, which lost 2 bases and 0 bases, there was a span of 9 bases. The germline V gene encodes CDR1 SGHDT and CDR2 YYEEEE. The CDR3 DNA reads TGTGCCAGCAGCTTCGGAGGGGGCTCTGGGGCCAACGTCCTGACTTTC. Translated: CASSFGGGSGANVLTF.

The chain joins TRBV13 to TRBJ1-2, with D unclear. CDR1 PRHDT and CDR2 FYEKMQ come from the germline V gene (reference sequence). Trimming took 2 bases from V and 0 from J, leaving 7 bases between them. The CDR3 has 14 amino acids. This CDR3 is CASSLKRSNYGYTF. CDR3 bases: TGTGCCAGCAGCTTAAAGAGGTCTAACTATGGCTACACCTTC.

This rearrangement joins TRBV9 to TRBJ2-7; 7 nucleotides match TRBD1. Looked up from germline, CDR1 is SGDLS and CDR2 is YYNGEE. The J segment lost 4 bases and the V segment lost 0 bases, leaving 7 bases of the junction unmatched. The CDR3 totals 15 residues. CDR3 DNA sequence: TGTGCCAGCAGCGTAGGACAGGGACCCATATACGAGCAGTACTTC. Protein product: CASSVGQGPIYEQYF.

For the CDR3, the DNA is TGTGCCAGCAGTCGAACGGACAGGGGTTCCTACGAGCAGTACTTC. Translating it yields CASSRTDRGSYEQYF. V is TRBV28 and J is TRBJ2-7; 9 bases fit TRBD1. V shed 5 bases and J 1 base; nucleotides not matched to a gene: 6. This CDR3 is built from 15 residues. Per the germline V gene, CDR1 is MDHEN and CDR2 is SYDVKM.

The chain's CDR3 is CASSSSGTHYEQYF. The CDR3 region has the DNA TGTGCCAGCAGCTCTAGCGGGACCCACTACGAGCAGTACTTC. The rearrangement links TRBV7-9 to TRBJ2-7, with TRBD2 matching 9 bases. The CDR3 sequence is 14 residues long. Germline V gene sequence: CDR1 SEHNR, CDR2 FQNEAQ (reference sequence). V lost 4 bases and J lost 3; bases outside the gene matches: 4.

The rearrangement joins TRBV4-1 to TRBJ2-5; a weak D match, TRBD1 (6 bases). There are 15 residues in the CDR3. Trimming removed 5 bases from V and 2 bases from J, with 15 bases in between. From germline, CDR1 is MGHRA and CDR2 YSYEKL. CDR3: CASSKRQQGQETQYF. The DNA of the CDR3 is TGCGCCAGCAGCAAAAGACAACAGGGACAAGAGACCCAGTACTTC.

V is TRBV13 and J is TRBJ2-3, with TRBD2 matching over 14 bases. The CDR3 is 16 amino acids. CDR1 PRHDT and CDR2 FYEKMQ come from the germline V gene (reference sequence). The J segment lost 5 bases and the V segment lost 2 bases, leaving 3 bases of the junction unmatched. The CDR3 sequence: CASSLRLAGGGDTQYF. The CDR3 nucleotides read TGTGCCAGCAGCTTAAGACTAGCGGGAGGGGGAGATACGCAGTATTTT.

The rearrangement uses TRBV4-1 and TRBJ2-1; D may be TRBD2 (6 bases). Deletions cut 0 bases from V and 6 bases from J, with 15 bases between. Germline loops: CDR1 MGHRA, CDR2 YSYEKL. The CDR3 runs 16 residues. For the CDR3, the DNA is TGCGCCAGCAGCCAAGACAGCCTAGCGTTTTCCAATGAGCAGTTCTTC. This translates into CASSQDSLAFSNEQFF.

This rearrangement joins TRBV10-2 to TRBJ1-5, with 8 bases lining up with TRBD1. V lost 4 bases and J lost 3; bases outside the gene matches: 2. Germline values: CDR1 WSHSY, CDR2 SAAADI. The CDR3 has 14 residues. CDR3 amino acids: CASSGTGYNQPQHF. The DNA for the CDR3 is TGCGCCAGCAGTGGGACAGGGTACAATCAGCCCCAGCATTTT.

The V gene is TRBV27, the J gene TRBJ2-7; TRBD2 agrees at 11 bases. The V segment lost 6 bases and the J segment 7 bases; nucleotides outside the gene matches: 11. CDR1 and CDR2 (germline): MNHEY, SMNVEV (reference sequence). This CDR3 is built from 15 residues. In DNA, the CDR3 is TGTGCCAGCAGCACCACTAGCGGGAGTGTGGGTGAGCAGTACTTC. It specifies CASSTTSGSVGEQYF.

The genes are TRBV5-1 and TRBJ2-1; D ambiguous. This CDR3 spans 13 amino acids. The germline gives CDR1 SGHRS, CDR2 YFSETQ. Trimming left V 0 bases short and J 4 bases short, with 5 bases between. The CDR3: CASSLEWYNEQFF. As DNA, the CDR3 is TGCGCCAGCAGCTTGGAATGGTACAATGAGCAGTTCTTC.

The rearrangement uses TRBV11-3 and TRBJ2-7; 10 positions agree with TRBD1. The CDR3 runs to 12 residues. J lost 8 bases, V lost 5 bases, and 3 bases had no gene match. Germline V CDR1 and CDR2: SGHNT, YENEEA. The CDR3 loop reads CASSGTGVKQYF. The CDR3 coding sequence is TGTGCCAGCAGCGGGACAGGGGTTAAGCAGTACTTC.

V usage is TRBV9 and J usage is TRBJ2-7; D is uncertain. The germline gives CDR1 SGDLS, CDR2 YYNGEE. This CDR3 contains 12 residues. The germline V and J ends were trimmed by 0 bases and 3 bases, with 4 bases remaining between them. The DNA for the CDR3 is TGTGCCAGCAGCGTAGTGGGCTACGAGCAGTACTTC. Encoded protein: CASSVVGYEQYF.

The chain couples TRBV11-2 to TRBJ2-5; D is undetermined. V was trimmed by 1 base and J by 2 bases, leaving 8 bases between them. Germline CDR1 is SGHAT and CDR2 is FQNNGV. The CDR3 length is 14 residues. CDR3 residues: CASSLGPQQETQYF. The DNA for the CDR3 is TGTGCCAGCAGCTTAGGGCCGCAGCAAGAGACCCAGTACTTC. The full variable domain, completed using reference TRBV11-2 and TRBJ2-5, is EAGVAQSPRYKIIEKRQSVAFWCNPISGHATLYWYQQILGQGPKLLIQFQNNGVVDDSQLPKDRFSAERLKGVDSTLKIQPAKLEDSAVYLCASSLGPQQETQYFGPGTRLLVL.

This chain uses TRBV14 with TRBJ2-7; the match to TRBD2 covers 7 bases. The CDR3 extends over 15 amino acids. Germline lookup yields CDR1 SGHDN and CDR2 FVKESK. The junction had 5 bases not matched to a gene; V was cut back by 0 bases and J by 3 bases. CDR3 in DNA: TGTGCCAGCAGCCAAGAATATGGCGGGAGCTACGAGCAGTACTTC. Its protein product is CASSQEYGGSYEQYF.

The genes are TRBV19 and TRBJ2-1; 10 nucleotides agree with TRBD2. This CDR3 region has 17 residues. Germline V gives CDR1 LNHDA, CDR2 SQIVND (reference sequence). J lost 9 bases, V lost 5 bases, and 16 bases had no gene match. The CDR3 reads CASSDLLQREGPPEQFF. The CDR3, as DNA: TGTGCCAGTAGTGACCTTCTCCAGCGGGAGGGCCCCCCTGAGCAGTTCTTC.

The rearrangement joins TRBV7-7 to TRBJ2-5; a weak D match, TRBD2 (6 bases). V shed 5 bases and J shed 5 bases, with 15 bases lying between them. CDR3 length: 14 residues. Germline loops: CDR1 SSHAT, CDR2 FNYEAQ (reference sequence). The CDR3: CASSPRTGGETQYF. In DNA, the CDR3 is TGTGCCAGCAGCCCCCGGACCGGAGGGGAGACCCAGTACTTC.

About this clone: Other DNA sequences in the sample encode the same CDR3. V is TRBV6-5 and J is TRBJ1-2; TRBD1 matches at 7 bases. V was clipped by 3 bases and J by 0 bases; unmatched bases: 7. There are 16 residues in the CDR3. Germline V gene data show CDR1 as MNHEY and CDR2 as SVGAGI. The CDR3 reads CASSYSTGEANYGYTF. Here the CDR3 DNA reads TGTGCCAGCAGTTATTCCACAGGGGAAGCTAACTATGGCTACACCTTC.

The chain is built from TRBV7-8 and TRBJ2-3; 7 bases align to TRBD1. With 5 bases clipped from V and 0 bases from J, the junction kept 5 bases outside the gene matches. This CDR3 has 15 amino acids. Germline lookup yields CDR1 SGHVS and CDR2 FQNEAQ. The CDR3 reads CASSPGGTSTDTQYF. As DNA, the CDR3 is TGTGCCAGCAGCCCAGGGGGTACGAGCACAGATACGCAGTATTTT.

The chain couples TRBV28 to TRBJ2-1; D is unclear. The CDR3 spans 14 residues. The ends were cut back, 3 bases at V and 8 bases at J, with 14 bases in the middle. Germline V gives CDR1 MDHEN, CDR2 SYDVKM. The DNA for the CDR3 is TGTGCCAGCAGTTTTGGGTCCTCTGGGGATGAGCAGTTCTTC. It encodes CASSFGSSGDEQFF.

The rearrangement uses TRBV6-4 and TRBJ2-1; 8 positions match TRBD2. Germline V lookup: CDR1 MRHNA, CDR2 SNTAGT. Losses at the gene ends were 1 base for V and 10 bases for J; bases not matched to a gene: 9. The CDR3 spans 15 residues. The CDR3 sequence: CASSDLAGGRKEQFF. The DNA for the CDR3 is TGTGCCAGCAGTGACTTGGCGGGAGGCCGGAAGGAGCAGTTCTTC.

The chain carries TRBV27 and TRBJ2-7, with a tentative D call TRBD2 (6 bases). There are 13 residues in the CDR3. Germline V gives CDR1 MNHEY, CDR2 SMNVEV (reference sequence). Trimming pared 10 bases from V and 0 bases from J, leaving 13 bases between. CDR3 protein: CATADGSSYEQYF. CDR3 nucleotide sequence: TGTGCCACCGCGGACGGGAGCTCCTACGAGCAGTACTTC.

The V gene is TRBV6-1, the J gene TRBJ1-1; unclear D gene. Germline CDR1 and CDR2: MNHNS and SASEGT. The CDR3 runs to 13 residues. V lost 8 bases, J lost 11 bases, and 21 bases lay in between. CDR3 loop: CASHRGPSLGAFF. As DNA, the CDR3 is TGTGCCAGCCACCGTGGCCCCTCGCTTGGGGCTTTCTTT.

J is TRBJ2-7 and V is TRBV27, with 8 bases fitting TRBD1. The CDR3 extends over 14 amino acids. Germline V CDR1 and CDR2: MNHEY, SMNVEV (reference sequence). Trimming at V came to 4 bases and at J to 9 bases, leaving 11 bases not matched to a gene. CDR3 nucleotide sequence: TGTGCCAGCAGTTCGCGGACAGGGTACACAGTGCAGTACTTC. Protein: CASSSRTGYTVQYF.

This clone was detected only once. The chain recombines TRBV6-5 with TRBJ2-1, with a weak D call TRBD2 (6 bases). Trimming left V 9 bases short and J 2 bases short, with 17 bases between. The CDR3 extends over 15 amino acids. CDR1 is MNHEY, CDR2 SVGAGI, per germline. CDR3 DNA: TGTGCCAGTTCGGCGGGGCGGGTAACCTACAATGAGCAGTTCTTC. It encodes CASSAGRVTYNEQFF.